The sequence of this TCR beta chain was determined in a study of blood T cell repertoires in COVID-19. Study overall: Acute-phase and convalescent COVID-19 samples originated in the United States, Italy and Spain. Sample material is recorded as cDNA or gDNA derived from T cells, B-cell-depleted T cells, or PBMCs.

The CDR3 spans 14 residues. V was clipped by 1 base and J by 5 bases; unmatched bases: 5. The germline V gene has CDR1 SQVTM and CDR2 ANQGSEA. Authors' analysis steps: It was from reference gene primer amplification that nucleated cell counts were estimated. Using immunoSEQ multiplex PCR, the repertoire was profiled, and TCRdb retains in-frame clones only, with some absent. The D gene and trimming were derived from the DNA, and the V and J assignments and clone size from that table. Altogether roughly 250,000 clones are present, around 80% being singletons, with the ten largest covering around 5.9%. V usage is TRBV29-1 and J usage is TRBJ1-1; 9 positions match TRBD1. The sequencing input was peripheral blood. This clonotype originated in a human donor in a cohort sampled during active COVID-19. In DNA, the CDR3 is TGCAGCGTTGAAGCCCGGGACAGGGAGACTGAAGCTTTCTTT. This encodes CSVEARDRETEAFF. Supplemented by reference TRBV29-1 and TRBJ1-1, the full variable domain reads SAVISQKPSRDICQRGTSLTIQCQVDSQVTMMFWYRQQPGQSLTLIATANQGSEATYESGFVIDKFPISRPNLTFSTLTVSNMSPEDSSIYLCSVEARDRETEAFFGQGTRLTVV.